The 24 T cell receptor beta chains given below trace back to one sample, sequenced in a study of blood T cell repertoires in COVID-19. The repertoire was sequenced with immunoSEQ multiplex PCR; TCRdb's copy has only in-frame clones and lacks some. The sample has about 250,000 clones, 80% to 90% seen once. What was sequenced was PBMCs or T cells enriched from blood (not recorded which). These receptors were taken from a woman aged 18 to 35 who had recovered from COVID-19.

V and J are TRBV5-1 and TRBJ1-2; the match to TRBD1 covers 9 bases. This CDR3 contains 15 residues. The germline V gene encodes CDR1 SGHRS and CDR2 YFSETQ. V trimming: 1 base; J trimming: 2 bases; junction bases outside the gene matches: 3. CDR3 sequence: CASSLTGTGNYGYTF. CDR3 bases: TGCGCCAGCAGCTTGACCGGGACAGGGAACTATGGCTACACCTTC.

CDR3 in amino acids: CASSRASPAGGNNEQFF. The CDR3 DNA reads TGTGCCAGCAGCCGCGCGTCCCCAGCGGGGGGGAACAATGAGCAGTTCTTC. The chain links TRBV7-9 to TRBJ2-1; 10 bases fit TRBD2. Germline CDR1 reads SEHNR; CDR2 reads FQNEAQ (reference sequence). After removal of 5 bases from V and 5 bases from J, the junction contained 12 bases not matched to a gene. The CDR3 is 17 amino acids.

The rearrangement joins TRBV14 to TRBJ2-3; D is perhaps TRBD2 (5 bases). V was trimmed by 1 base and J by 3 bases, leaving 11 bases between them. CDR3 size: 15 residues. Germline V gene data show CDR1 as SGHDN and CDR2 as FVKESK. The CDR3 DNA sequence: TGTGCCAGCAGCCAAGTTACCGCGGGTACAGATACGCAGTATTTT. Protein: CASSQVTAGTDTQYF.

The genes are TRBV20-1 and TRBJ2-4; D gene ambiguous. CDR1 and CDR2 (germline): DFQATT, SNEGSKA (reference sequence). V dropped 3 bases and J dropped 8 bases, with 11 bases sitting between them. This CDR3 is built from 12 residues. The CDR3 loop reads CSASHRLDIQYF. CDR3 in DNA: TGCAGTGCTAGTCATCGGTTGGACATTCAGTACTTC.

The rearrangement joins TRBV28 to TRBJ1-5, with TRBD1 matching 10 bases. The CDR3 is 15 amino acids. V was pared by 2 bases and J by 11 bases, with 9 bases of the junction left unmatched. Germline V gene sequence: CDR1 MDHEN, CDR2 SYDVKM. This CDR3 is CASSLGGQGGWSQHF. CDR3 sequence (DNA): TGTGCCAGCAGTTTAGGTGGACAGGGGGGCTGGTCCCAGCATTTT. Together with reference TRBV28 and TRBJ1-5, the CDR3 gives the full variable domain: DVKVTQSSRYLVKRTGEKVFLECVQDMDHENMFWYRQDPGLGLRLIYFSYDVKMKEKGDIPEGYSVSREKKERFSLILESASTNQTSMYLCASSLGGQGGWSQHFGDGTRLSIL.

The CDR3 is CASSTHRSSYEQYF. The CDR3, as DNA: TGTGCCAGTAGTACGCACAGGAGCTCCTACGAGCAGTACTTC. V gene TRBV19 combines with J gene TRBJ2-7; TRBD1 is a possible D gene (5 bases). Germline-derived CDR1 and CDR2 are LNHDA and SQIVND (reference sequence). The CDR3 has 14 amino acids. V lost 4 bases, J lost 0 bases, and 10 bases lay in between.

This sequence joins TRBV9 and TRBJ2-3, with D perhaps TRBD2 (7 bases). CDR3 size: 17 residues. From germline, CDR1 is SGDLS and CDR2 YYNGEE. The ends were cut back, 0 bases at V and 2 bases at J, with 16 bases in the middle. The CDR3 reads CASSVGGGGGHTDTQYF. CDR3 in DNA: TGTGCCAGCAGCGTAGGAGGGGGGGGCGGGCACACAGATACGCAGTATTTT.

This clone was recorded only once. The gene calls are TRBV21-1 and TRBJ2-7; the table assigns TRBD1, which was not confirmed against the DNA. TRBV21-1 constitutes a pseudogene. The CDR3 spans 15 residues. The CDR3 DNA follows: TGTGCCAGCAGCGCCGGACAGGACGAGGCCTACGAGCAGTACTTC. This translates into CASSAGQDEAYEQYF.

The genes are TRBV3-1 (or the pseudogene TRBV3-2) and TRBJ1-6; maybe TRBD1 (5 bases). Trimming cost V 0 bases and J 5 bases, with 5 bases left between them. The CDR3 is 14 amino acids. The germline gives CDR1 LGHDT, CDR2 YNNKEL (reference sequence). DNA for the CDR3: TGTGCCAGCAGCCAAGAACAGGATAATTCACCCCTCCACTTT. It translates to CASSQEQDNSPLHF.

This chain joins TRBV6-5 and TRBJ1-1; TRBD1 might be the D (6 bases). V was pared by 6 bases and J by 1 base, with 12 bases between. CDR3 length: 14 amino acids. CDR1 and CDR2 (germline): MNHEY, SVGAGI. The CDR3 reads CASSRGQENTEAFF. CDR3 bases: TGTGCCAGCAGCCGGGGACAAGAGAACACTGAAGCTTTCTTT.

CDR3 residues: CATSDSDRVHGYTF. CDR3 sequence (DNA): TGTGCCACCAGTGATTCGGACAGGGTGCATGGCTACACCTTC. The V gene is TRBV24-1, the J gene TRBJ1-2, with 8 bases matching TRBD1. The trim removed 2 bases at V and 6 bases at J, leaving 4 bases unmatched. The V gene's germline CDR1 is KGHDR and CDR2 SFDVKD. The CDR3 extends over 14 amino acids.

This chain links TRBV9 with TRBJ2-3; 8 bases align to TRBD1. CDR3 length: 14 amino acids. With V trimmed by 6 bases and J by 1 base, 4 bases remained unmatched. Germline assignment: CDR1 SGDLS and CDR2 YYNGEE. Here the CDR3 DNA reads TGTGCCAGCACCCAGGGGGCCGGCACAGATACGCAGTATTTT. It yields the protein CASTQGAGTDTQYF. The complete variable domain, with remaining parts taken from reference TRBV9 and TRBJ2-3, reads DSGVTQTPKHLITATGQRVTLRCSPRSGDLSVYWYQQSLDQGLQFLIQYYNGEERAKGNILERFSAQQFPDLHSELNLSSLELGDSALYFCASTQGAGTDTQYFGPGTRLTVL.

V is TRBV10-3 and J is TRBJ2-1, with no clear D. The CDR3 has 11 residues. V shed 6 bases and J shed 5 bases, with 5 bases lying between them. Germline V gene sequence: CDR1 ENHRY, CDR2 SYGVKD. CDR3 nucleotides: TGTGCCATCAGCACAAACAATGAGCAGTTCTTC. Amino acids: CAISTNNEQFF.

The rearrangement uses TRBV2 and TRBJ2-1, with TRBD2 identical over 13 bases. This CDR3 contains 15 residues. In germline, CDR1 is SNHLY, CDR2 FYNNEI. V was pared by 10 bases and J by 4 bases, with 7 bases of the junction left unmatched. Written as DNA, the CDR3 is TGTGCCACCCCAATGACTAGCGGGGGGTACAATGAGCAGTTCTTC. Amino acid sequence: CATPMTSGGYNEQFF.

V gene TRBV14 combines with J gene TRBJ1-1; D is possibly TRBD1 (6 bases). The germline V gene has CDR1 SGHDN and CDR2 FVKESK. This CDR3 has 15 residues. Trimming stripped 2 bases from V and 10 bases from J, with 20 bases between. CDR3 in DNA: TGTGCCAGCAGCCAATTATCAGTTCGGACAGTAGGAGCTTTCTTT. It is translated as CASSQLSVRTVGAFF.

The chain employs TRBV9 and TRBJ1-2; D ambiguous. Trimming pared 4 bases from V and 8 bases from J, leaving 18 bases between. CDR1 SGDLS and CDR2 YYNGEE come from the germline V gene. The CDR3 length is 14 residues. The CDR3: CASSSGGERRGYTF. The CDR3 nucleotides read TGTGCCAGCAGCTCGGGCGGGGAGAGAAGGGGCTACACCTTC.

V and J are TRBV30 and TRBJ1-2; no definite D call. Germline values: CDR1 GTSNPN, CDR2 SVGIG (reference sequence). This CDR3 is 12 amino acids long. V lost 7 bases and J 0 bases, leaving 9 bases between the germline ends. The CDR3 DNA reads TGTGCCTTGACCGGGACTAACTATGGCTACACCTTC. Protein product: CALTGTNYGYTF.

The chain is built from TRBV2 and TRBJ1-5, with 9 bases that match TRBD1. This CDR3 region has 14 residues. V was clipped by 8 bases and J by 6 bases; unmatched bases: 8. Germline assignment: CDR1 SNHLY and CDR2 FYNNEI. Here the CDR3 reads CASGQGWGGQPQHF. The CDR3 DNA reads as TGTGCCAGCGGACAGGGGTGGGGAGGTCAGCCCCAGCATTTT.

This clone was seen a few times. The gene calls are TRBV7-3 and TRBJ1-2; D perhaps matches TRBD1 (5 bases). V lost 5 bases and J 4 bases, leaving 17 bases between the germline ends. CDR1 is SGHTA, CDR2 FQGTGA, per germline. The CDR3 contains 15 residues. CDR3 nucleotide sequence: TGTGCCAGCAGCCCCTTCGGGGGTGGTGGCTATGGCTACACCTTC. This sequence encodes CASSPFGGGGYGYTF.

The chain's CDR3 is CSVVGGPGGALYGYTF. In DNA, the CDR3 is TGCAGCGTTGTCGGGGGACCGGGGGGTGCCCTTTATGGCTACACCTTC. V and J are TRBV29-1 and TRBJ1-2, with D possibly being TRBD1 (5 bases). The CDR3 runs 16 residues. Germline lookup yields CDR1 SQVTM and CDR2 ANQGSEA. V was clipped by 4 bases and J by 5 bases, with 23 bases between them.

The CDR3 spells CASSYGTGEQPQHF. The DNA of the CDR3 is TGTGCCAGCAGTTATGGGACAGGCGAACAGCCCCAGCATTTT. The V and J genes are TRBV6-9 and TRBJ1-5; 8 bases are shared with TRBD1. Trimming took 2 bases from V and 7 from J; bases not matched to a gene: 4. Germline CDR1 MNHGY, CDR2 SVAAGI. This CDR3 has 14 residues.

The genes are TRBV12-3 or TRBV12-4 and TRBJ2-7; D is unclear. V dropped 1 base and J dropped 3 bases, with 7 bases sitting between them. There are 13 residues in the CDR3. CDR3 residues: CASSLGLNYEQYF. The CDR3 DNA is TGTGCCAGCAGTTTAGGGCTGAACTACGAGCAGTACTTC.

The chain is built from TRBV7-9 and TRBJ1-1, with a tentative D call TRBD1 (5 bases). In germline, CDR1 is SEHNR, CDR2 FQNEAQ (reference sequence). Trimming took off 1 base at V and 7 bases at J, with 13 bases between the two ends. The CDR3 is 14 amino acids. The CDR3 DNA reads as TGTGCCAGCAGCTTAGACACACAGGCCTATGAAGCTTTCTTT. Amino acids: CASSLDTQAYEAFF. Looking up the rest from reference TRBV7-9 and TRBJ1-1 gives the full variable domain: DTGVSQNPRHKITKRGQNVTFRCDPISEHNRLYWYRQTLGQGPEFLTYFQNEAQLEKSRLLSDRFSAERPKGSFSTLEIQRTEQGDSAMYLCASSLDTQAYEAFFGQGTRLTVV.

This clone occurred a few times. This rearrangement joins TRBV20-1 to TRBJ1-5, with unresolved D. The V end lost 3 bases, the J end lost 14 bases, and 17 bases lay between the germline ends. From germline, CDR1 is DFQATT and CDR2 SNEGSKA (reference sequence). The CDR3 is 12 amino acids. DNA of the CDR3: TGCAGTGCTAGTAGTAGAAGAGAAGTTGAGCATTTT. Translating it yields CSASSRREVEHF.